The present entry profiles one T cell receptor beta chain with its context. The target antigen is unknown. The data belong to a study of T cell responses to AZD1222 COVID-19 vaccine. Overall study results and limits: Repertoire sampling was restricted to post-peak T cell response timepoints. Clonal diversity was possibly underestimated; the donors were predominantly white British and more often female. Vaccine-associated CD4 TCRs spanned spike, dominant at 160-218 and 743-854.

The repertoire was sequenced with immunoSEQ multiplex PCR; TCRdb's copy has only in-frame clones and lacks some. This sample has 85,000 to 90,000 clones; about nine tenths occur once, and the top ten carry roughly 5.3%. The sequencing used peripheral blood, collected 28 days after the second AZD1222 dose. The clonotype originates from an adult who received the AZD1222 COVID-19 vaccine.

DNA of the CDR3: TGTGCCAGCAGCTCAGGGCCGTCACCCCTCCACTTT. This codes for CASSSGPSPLHF. The chain is built from TRBV27 and TRBJ1-6, with D possibly matching TRBD1 (5 bases). Germline CDR1 and CDR2: MNHEY and SMNVEV (reference sequence). Trimming removed 6 bases from V and 10 bases from J, with 10 bases in between. The CDR3 has 12 amino acids.